This is a list of T cell receptor beta chains from one sample in a study of T-cell memory formation after mild COVID-19. TCRdb processed the 5' RACE reads anew with MiXCR; each CDR3 protein has one entry. Of a few hundred thousand distinct CDR3 sequences in the sample, 20% to 30% were seen once. The specimen was PBMCs or a T cell subset sorted from them (not recorded which). The source of these receptors is an adult woman who had mild COVID-19 (a few samples of this study predate the infection). Cell type and time point are not known. Each CDR3 is given with its conserved first and last residue. The D gene is left open where the match is weak. Clone size, where shown, is once, few, many, or a class for clones that have expanded.

size: .; D: .; J: TRBJ2-1; V: TRBV6-5; DNA: TGTGCCAGCAGTTACGGGCCTGCGAGTGAGCAGTTCTTC; CDR3: CASSYGPASEQFF
size: .; D: TRBD1; J: TRBJ2-2; V: TRBV7-2; DNA: TGTGCCAGCAGCCTAAAGCCGGGACAGGCCGGGGAGCTGTTTTTT; CDR3: CASSLKPGQAGELFF
size: .; D: .; J: TRBJ2-7; V: TRBV25-1; DNA: TGTGCCAGCAGTGAACCAGGGGTCTCCTACGAGCAGTACTTC; CDR3: CASSEPGVSYEQYF
size: .; D: TRBD1; J: TRBJ2-1; V: TRBV27; DNA: TGTGCCAGCAGTTTAGGGGGACAGGGGATTCTCTCCTACAATGAGCAGTTCTTC; CDR3: CASSLGGQGILSYNEQFF
size: few; D: .; J: TRBJ1-5; V: TRBV20-1; DNA: TGCAGTGCTAGAGTGGGCCCACGGAGCAATCAGCCCCAGCATTTT; CDR3: CSARVGPRSNQPQHF
size: few; D: .; J: TRBJ2-3; V: TRBV6-2/TRBV6-3; DNA: TGTGCCAGCAGAAACAGATTCTCAGCGGCCGTGGGTTCAGATACGCAGTATTTT; CDR3: CASRNRFSAAVGSDTQYF
size: .; D: .; J: TRBJ2-7; V: TRBV20-1; DNA: TGCAGTGCTAAGAGCAGGGGTGTCTACGAGCAGTACTTC; CDR3: CSAKSRGVYEQYF
size: .; D: TRBD2; J: TRBJ2-3; V: TRBV11-2; DNA: TGTGCCAGCAGCTTAGATGGGGGGGGAGGGCGCACAGATACGCAGTATTTT; CDR3: CASSLDGGGGRTDTQYF
size: .; D: .; J: TRBJ2-6; V: TRBV19; DNA: TGTGCCAGTCGCCCCAGAACAGGGTCCAGGGGGGCCAACGTCCTGACTTTC; CDR3: CASRPRTGSRGANVLTF
size: .; D: .; J: TRBJ1-1; V: TRBV30; DNA: TGTGCCTGGAGTTCAAGAGGACGGGTCGAAGCTTTCTTT; CDR3: CAWSSRGRVEAFF
size: .; D: .; J: TRBJ2-1; V: TRBV20-1; DNA: TGCAGTGCTAGAATGGGTAGCGGTGTCTCCTACAATGAGCAGTTCTTC; CDR3: CSARMGSGVSYNEQFF
size: .; D: .; J: TRBJ1-2; V: TRBV7-9; DNA: TGTGCCAGCAGCTTATTAAGTGGGGCGGATGGCTACACCTTC; CDR3: CASSLLSGADGYTF
size: many; D: .; J: TRBJ2-1; V: TRBV20-1; DNA: TGCAGTGCTAGAGATCCAGCGGAGTCCTACAATGAGCAGTTCTTC; CDR3: CSARDPAESYNEQFF
size: many; D: TRBD1; J: TRBJ2-7; V: TRBV12-3/TRBV12-4; DNA: TGTGCCAGCAGCCATCCAGACAGGGGACCCACCTACGAGCAGTACTTC; CDR3: CASSHPDRGPTYEQYF
size: .; D: .; J: TRBJ1-2; V: TRBV7-9; DNA: TGTGCCAGCAGCTTAGACCTCCGTCGGGGGCTAGGTGACTATGGCTACACCTTC; CDR3: CASSLDLRRGLGDYGYTF
size: .; D: .; J: TRBJ2-5; V: TRBV12-3/TRBV12-4; DNA: TGTGCCAGCAGCTTGGGACCGACACTCCAAGAGACCCAGTACTTC; CDR3: CASSLGPTLQETQYF
size: .; D: .; J: TRBJ2-1; V: TRBV30; DNA: TGTGCCTGGAGTCATCCTCGAAGACTTAGCTCCTACAATGAGCAGTTCTTC; CDR3: CAWSHPRRLSSYNEQFF
size: .; D: TRBD2; J: TRBJ2-2; V: TRBV20-1; DNA: TGCAGTGCGCGGAATAGGGCTAGCGGGAGTACGAACACCGGGGAGCTGTTTTTT; CDR3: CSARNRASGSTNTGELFF
size: few; D: TRBD1; J: TRBJ2-1; V: TRBV12-3/TRBV12-4; DNA: TGTGCCAGCAGCAGAGGGACAGTCTACAATGAGCAGTTCTTC; CDR3: CASSRGTVYNEQFF
size: .; D: .; J: TRBJ2-1; V: TRBV7-9; DNA: TGTGCCAGCAGCGGGACTTCCCACAATGAGCAGTTCTTC; CDR3: CASSGTSHNEQFF
size: .; D: .; J: TRBJ1-1; V: TRBV30; DNA: TGTGCCTGGAGTGTACGGGTCAGACAAGCTTTCTTT; CDR3: CAWSVRVRQAFF
size: .; D: .; J: TRBJ1-4; V: TRBV7-8; DNA: TGTGCCAGCAGCTCGACCTGGGGAGGGCCCAATGAAAAACTGTTTTTT; CDR3: CASSSTWGGPNEKLFF
size: few; D: .; J: TRBJ1-6; V: TRBV11-2; DNA: TGTGCCAGCAGCTTCGGTCCGGGTTGGAATTCACCCCTCCACTTT; CDR3: CASSFGPGWNSPLHF
size: .; D: .; J: TRBJ1-1; V: TRBV12-3/TRBV12-4; DNA: TGTGCCAGCAGTGCTACCTCGGTAGGCACTGAAGCTTTCTTT; CDR3: CASSATSVGTEAFF
size: few; D: TRBD2; J: TRBJ2-3; V: TRBV10-3; DNA: TGTGCCATCAGCGGACTAGCGGGCCCAGATACGCAGTATTTT; CDR3: CAISGLAGPDTQYF
size: few; D: .; J: TRBJ1-4; V: TRBV7-2; DNA: TGTGCCAGCAGCAGAGACATAGGGGGTGATGAAAAACTGTTTTTT; CDR3: CASSRDIGGDEKLFF
size: .; D: .; J: TRBJ1-2; V: TRBV18; DNA: TGTGCCAGCTCGACTGGACAGCTAAACTATGGCTACACCTTC; CDR3: CASSTGQLNYGYTF
size: .; D: .; J: TRBJ2-7; V: TRBV24-1; DNA: TGTGCCACCAGGGACCAAGCCTCCTACGAGCAGTACTTC; CDR3: CATRDQASYEQYF
size: .; D: TRBD2; J: TRBJ2-2; V: TRBV2; DNA: TGTGCCAGCAGTGAAACGAGGACTAGCGGGTCGGTCACCGGGGAGCTGTTTTTT; CDR3: CASSETRTSGSVTGELFF
size: .; D: .; J: TRBJ2-5; V: TRBV12-3/TRBV12-4; DNA: TGTGCCAGCAGTTTTCGACAAGAAGAGACCCAGTACTTC; CDR3: CASSFRQEETQYF
size: .; D: .; J: TRBJ1-4; V: TRBV6-2/TRBV6-3; DNA: TGTGCCAGCAGTTCTCCGGAAAAACTGTTTTTT; CDR3: CASSSPEKLFF
size: .; D: .; J: TRBJ2-3; V: TRBV9; DNA: TGTGCCAGCAGCGTAGGAGGAGGGGGACTTTCGGATACGCAGTATTTT; CDR3: CASSVGGGGLSDTQYF
size: .; D: .; J: TRBJ2-1; V: TRBV15; DNA: TGTGCCACCAAACGGGGATCTTACAATGAGCAGTTCTTC; CDR3: CATKRGSYNEQFF
size: .; D: .; J: TRBJ1-5; V: TRBV7-6; DNA: TGTGCCAGCAGCCCTCGTCCCGGGGTCGATCAGCCCCAGCATTTT; CDR3: CASSPRPGVDQPQHF
size: .; D: TRBD1; J: TRBJ2-5; V: TRBV10-3; DNA: TGTGCCATCAGTGAGGGGACGACAGGGAAGACCCAGTACTTC; CDR3: CAISEGTTGKTQYF